The sample holds a few counts of the clone carrying this TCR beta chain. The antigen is undetermined. This sample was taken from a study of OX40 agonist ivuxolimab in advanced cancers. Sequenced by immunoSEQ multiplex PCR; TCRdb stores in-frame clones only, minus some. The repertoire holds over 45,000 clones, 83% seen once, with approximately 2.8% in the top ten. Patients were ruled out by autoimmune disease history or systemic immunosuppression. Study-wide results and limits: Clonal expansion by week 6 occurred in CD4+ and CD8+ blood T cells (at 0.1 to 3.0 mg/kg).

The CDR3 is made up of 13 amino acids. Trimming removed 11 bases from V and 1 base from J, with 14 bases in between. CDR1 and CDR2 from the germline V gene are SNHLY and FYNNEI. The TCR sequence derives from an adult with an advanced solid tumor such as melanoma, head and neck, liver or kidney cancer. V usage is TRBV2 and J usage is TRBJ1-1, with D possibly being TRBD1 (6 bases). The source material was CD4+ or CD8+ T cells sorted from blood, sampled in a trial of the OX40 agonist ivuxolimab. CDR3 region: CAQRQVRNTEAFF. DNA of the CDR3: TGTGCCCAAAGACAGGTTCGGAACACTGAAGCTTTCTTT.